A single sample is the source of the 5 T cell receptor beta chains below, sequenced in a study of T cell changes during pregnancy in multiple sclerosis. Here immunoSEQ multiplex PCR was the method, and the copy in TCRdb shows in-frame clones only, minus some. This sample has about 49,000 clones, with 92% found just once. The sample here was peripheral blood, taken after pregnancy. The receptors come from a female donor with multiple sclerosis, enrolled in a pregnancy study.

The rearrangement links TRBV9 to TRBJ1-1; D ambiguous. Germline loops: CDR1 SGDLS, CDR2 YYNGEE. V dropped 4 bases and J dropped 1 base, with 11 bases sitting between them. This CDR3 has 14 residues. The CDR3 coding sequence is TGTGCCAGCAGCTCGGGGAATGAGAACACTGAAGCTTTCTTT. Protein product: CASSSGNENTEAFF. The complete variable domain, with remaining parts taken from reference TRBV9 and TRBJ1-1, reads DSGVTQTPKHLITATGQRVTLRCSPRSGDLSVYWYQQSLDQGLQFLIQYYNGEERAKGNILERFSAQQFPDLHSELNLSSLELGDSALYFCASSSGNENTEAFFGQGTRLTVV.

V usage is TRBV11-2 and J usage is TRBJ2-3; D unclear. CDR3 length: 16 amino acids. Trimming removed 1 base at V and 3 bases at J, with 14 bases between. The germline gives CDR1 SGHAT, CDR2 FQNNGV. The CDR3 spells CASSLGPQRVTDTQYF. The CDR3 coding sequence is TGTGCCAGCAGCTTAGGCCCGCAGCGAGTGACAGATACGCAGTATTTT.

The sample holds one count of this clone. The chain has TRBV5-6 and TRBJ1-5; tentative D call: TRBD1 (5 bases). Trimming shortened V by 3 bases and J by 6 bases, and 7 bases separated the two germline ends. The CDR3 is 12 amino acids. From germline, CDR1 is SGHDT and CDR2 YYEEEE. The CDR3 loop reads CASSSGGQPQHF. The CDR3 DNA sequence: TGTGCCAGCAGCTCGGGGGGTCAGCCCCAGCATTTT.

The chain carries TRBV5-6 and TRBJ1-2, with TRBD1 identical over 7 bases. The CDR3 spans 16 residues. Trimming removed 0 bases from V and 5 bases from J; junction bases left unmatched: 10. Germline assignment: CDR1 SGHDT and CDR2 YYEEEE. CDR3 coding DNA: TGTGCCAGCAGCTTGGAAGGCGAGGGGGCGGAATATGGCTACACCTTC. It specifies CASSLEGEGAEYGYTF.

The chain joins TRBV9 to TRBJ1-2; D remains unclear. This CDR3 comprises 16 residues. Between the trimmed V and J ends, which lost 0 bases and 6 bases, there was a span of 18 bases. Germline-derived CDR1 and CDR2 are SGDLS and YYNGEE. CDR3 residues: CASSVGGQIGGDGYTF. CDR3 coding DNA: TGTGCCAGCAGCGTAGGTGGTCAGATTGGTGGTGATGGCTACACCTTC.